The T cell receptor (beta chain) under discussion was sequenced for a study of identical twins. Trimming cost V 5 bases and J 0 bases; bases outside gene matches: 6. The CDR3 length is 17 residues. Germline V gene data show CDR1 as SGHRS and CDR2 as YFSETQ. Study results and caveats: Zero-insertion findings could be partly confounded by invariant cells (MAIT and iNKT cells). While abundant cord blood beta clonotypes carried fewer insertions, memory repertoires showed no such pattern.

This clonotype has a handful of counts. As yet, its antigen is unknown. cDNA carried unique molecular identifiers, and a universal primer site was added by template switching. Via MiXCR, TCRdb re-called the 5' RACE reads, giving one row per CDR3 protein. The sample gives 550,000 to 800,000 distinct CDR3 sequences, roughly 7.2% of which show up once; around 1.6% is in the top ten. These data were also reused for a study on yellow fever vaccine responses in identical twins. This second study notes: Among the twins, the vaccine T cell response reportedly seemed partly convergent and partly personalized.

This TCR was recovered from a woman younger than 30 in good health. The chain couples TRBV5-1 to TRBJ2-6; TRBD2 matches 9 bases. The sequenced sample was PBMCs. The DNA of the CDR3 is TGCGCCAGCAGTTCTAGCGGGGCCAGCTCTGGGGCCAACGTCCTGACTTTC. Its protein product is CASSSSGASSGANVLTF.